This T cell receptor beta chain was identified in a study of Graves' ophthalmopathy and Graves' hyperthyroidism. Hyperthyroidism patients had new diagnoses, durations under 2 months, and ages of 18 to 65. Exclusion criteria comprised other autoimmune diseases, uncontrolled infections, pregnancy or lactation in patients. V lost 4 bases to trimming and J lost 4 bases, with 13 bases between them. Per germline, CDR1 LNHNV and CDR2 YYDKDF (reference sequence). This CDR3 is built from 14 residues. Study-level findings and limits: Distinction of ophthalmopathy from stable hyperthyroidism by a 13-signature model reached approximately 88% sensitivity and roughly 81% specificity.

This clonotype came up many times. Its antigen remains unknown. Researchers took RNA transcripts and amplified TCR beta CDR3 regions from them. First-round RT-PCR employed HTBI primers, with a second-round multiplex PCR after it. TCRdb reanalysed the multiplex PCR reads using MiXCR and keeps one entry per CDR3 protein. The sample has roughly 400,000 distinct CDR3 sequences, 15% seen once. Sequencing input: peripheral blood. This clonotype was sampled from a young woman with stable Graves' hyperthyroidism. The rearrangement joins TRBV15 to TRBJ1-2, with TRBD1 as a possible D gene (5 bases). In DNA, the CDR3 is TGTGCCACCAGCAATACGGGGCCCGGCTATGGCTACACCTTC. This translates into CATSNTGPGYGYTF.